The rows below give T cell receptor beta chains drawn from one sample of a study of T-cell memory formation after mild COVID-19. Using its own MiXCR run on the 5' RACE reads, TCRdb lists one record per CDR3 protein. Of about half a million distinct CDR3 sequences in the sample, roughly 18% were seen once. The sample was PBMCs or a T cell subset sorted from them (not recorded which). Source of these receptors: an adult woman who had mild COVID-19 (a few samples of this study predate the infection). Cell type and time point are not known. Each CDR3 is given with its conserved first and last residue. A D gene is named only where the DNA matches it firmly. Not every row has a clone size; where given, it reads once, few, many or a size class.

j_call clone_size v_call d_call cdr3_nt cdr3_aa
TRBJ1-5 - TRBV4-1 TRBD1 TGCGCCAGCAGCCAAGTGGAGGGGGCCCAGCCCCAGCATTTT CASSQVEGAQPQHF
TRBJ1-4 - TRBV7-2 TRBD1 TGTGCCAGCAGATCAACTTCCGGGACAGGGGCTGAAAAACTGTTTTTT CASRSTSGTGAEKLFF
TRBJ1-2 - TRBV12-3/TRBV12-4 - TGTGCCAGCAGCGAGAGGCAAAAAGCTTCAAACTATGGCTACACCTTC CASSERQKASNYGYTF
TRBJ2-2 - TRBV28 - TGTGCCAGCAGTCCTCAGGGTTACGCCGGGGAGCTGTTTTTT CASSPQGYAGELFF
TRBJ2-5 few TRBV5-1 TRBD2 TGCGCCAGCAGCCCCTTCGCGGGGGAAGAGACCCAGTACTTC CASSPFAGEETQYF
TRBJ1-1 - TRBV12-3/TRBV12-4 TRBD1 TGTGCCAGCATCCAGACAGGGTCCGGTGAAGCTTTCTTT CASIQTGSGEAFF
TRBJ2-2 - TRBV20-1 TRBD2 TGCAGTGCTAGAGATGATTTCCGAGCGGGGGGTCACACCGGGGAGCTGTTTTTT CSARDDFRAGGHTGELFF
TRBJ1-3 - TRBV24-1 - TGTGCCACCAGTGGGGATACAAATTCTGGAAACACCATATATTTT CATSGDTNSGNTIYF
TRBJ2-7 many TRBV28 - TGTGCCAGCAGTTACAGGGTCGAGCAGTACTTC CASSYRVEQYF
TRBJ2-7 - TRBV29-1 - TGCAGCGTTGAAGCCAGGAGTCCGGGACATTCAGTCTACGAGCAGTACTTC CSVEARSPGHSVYEQYF
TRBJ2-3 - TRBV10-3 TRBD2 TGTGCCATCAGCCTGGGGACTAGCGGAAGCACAGATACGCAGTATTTT CAISLGTSGSTDTQYF
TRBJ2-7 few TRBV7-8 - TGTGCCAGCAGCCCACCAAACCCAGGGGCCCACTACGAGCAGTACTTC CASSPPNPGAHYEQYF
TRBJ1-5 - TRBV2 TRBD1 TGTGCCAGCAGCGGGACAGGGAGTACTCAGCCCCAGCATTTT CASSGTGSTQPQHF
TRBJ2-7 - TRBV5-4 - TGTGCCAGCAGCTACCCCAGTGCGGGATTCTACGAGCAGTACTTC CASSYPSAGFYEQYF
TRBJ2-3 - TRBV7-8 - TGTGCCAGCAGCTTAGCAGGGACGGAGAGGCCTCAGTATTTT CASSLAGTERPQYF
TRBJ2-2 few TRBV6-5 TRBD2 TGTGCCAGCAGTTACTTGTTCGGACTAGCGGGTATGGACACCGGGGAGCTGTTTTTT CASSYLFGLAGMDTGELFF
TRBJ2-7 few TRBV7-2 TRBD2 TGTGCCAGCAGCCAGAGCGGGGGGCCTGCCTACGAGCAGTACTTC CASSQSGGPAYEQYF
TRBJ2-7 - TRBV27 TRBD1 TGTGCCAGCAGTTGGGACAGCCTCTACGAGCAGTACTTC CASSWDSLYEQYF
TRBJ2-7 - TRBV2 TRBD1 TGTGCCAGCAGGGGACAGGGCTCCAGCGAGCAGTACTTC CASRGQGSSEQYF
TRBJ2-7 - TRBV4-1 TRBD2 TGCGCCAGCAGTCAAAAAGAGCGGGGGGGTTCCTACGAGCAGTACTTC CASSQKERGGSYEQYF